What follows is one TCR beta chain and its context. This specimen belongs to a study of T cells in Graves' hyperthyroidism and ophthalmopathy. TCR beta CDR3 regions were amplified from RNA. HTBI primers were the set used in a first-round RT-PCR of the TCR CDR3. TCRdb re-derived calls from the multiplex PCR reads in MiXCR, one entry per CDR3 protein. The repertoire includes about 200,000 distinct CDR3 sequences, about a sixth of them detected once, and about half sits in the top ten. Patients were aged 18 to 65, had disease duration under 2 months, and had newly diagnosed hyperthyroidism. Based on clinical symptoms, serum thyroxine and TRAb, thyroid ultrasound and orbital computed tomography, diagnoses were reached. The clonotype was recovered from a woman aged 50 to 60 with Graves' hyperthyroidism. The sequencing input was blood.

The CDR3 is CASSLNLPGQGAYEQYF. The CDR3 coding sequence is TGTGCCAGCAGCTTAAATCTCCCGGGACAGGGGGCCTACGAGCAGTACTTC. The rearrangement joins TRBV6-1 to TRBJ2-7; 11 bases align to TRBD1. This CDR3 is 17 amino acids long. The J segment lost 2 bases and the V segment lost 6 bases, leaving 12 bases of the junction unmatched. CDR1 and CDR2 from the germline V gene are MNHNS and SASEGT.